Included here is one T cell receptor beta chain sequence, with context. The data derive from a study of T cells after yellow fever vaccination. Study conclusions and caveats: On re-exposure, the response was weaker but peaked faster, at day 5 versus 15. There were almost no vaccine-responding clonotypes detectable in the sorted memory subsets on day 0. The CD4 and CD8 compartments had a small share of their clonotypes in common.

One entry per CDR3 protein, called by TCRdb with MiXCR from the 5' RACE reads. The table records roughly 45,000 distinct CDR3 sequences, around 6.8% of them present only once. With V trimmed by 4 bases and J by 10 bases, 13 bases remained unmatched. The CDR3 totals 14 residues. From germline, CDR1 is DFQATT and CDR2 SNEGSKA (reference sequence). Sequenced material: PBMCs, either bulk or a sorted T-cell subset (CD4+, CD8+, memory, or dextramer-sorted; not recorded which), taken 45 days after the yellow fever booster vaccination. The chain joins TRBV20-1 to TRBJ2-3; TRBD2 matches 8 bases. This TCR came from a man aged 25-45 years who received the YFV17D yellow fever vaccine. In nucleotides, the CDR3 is TGCAGTGCTAACCCTTCGACAAGCGGGAGTCCGCAGTATTTT. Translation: CSANPSTSGSPQYF.